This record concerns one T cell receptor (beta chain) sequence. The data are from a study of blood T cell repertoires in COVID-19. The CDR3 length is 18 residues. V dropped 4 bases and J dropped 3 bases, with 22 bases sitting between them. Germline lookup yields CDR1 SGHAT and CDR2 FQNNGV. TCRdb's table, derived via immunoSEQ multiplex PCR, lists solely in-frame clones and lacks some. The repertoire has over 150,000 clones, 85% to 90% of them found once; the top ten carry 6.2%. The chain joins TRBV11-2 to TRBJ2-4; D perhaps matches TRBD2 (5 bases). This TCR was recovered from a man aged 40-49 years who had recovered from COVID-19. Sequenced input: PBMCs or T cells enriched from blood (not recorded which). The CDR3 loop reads CASSSLRGQVVVKNIQYF. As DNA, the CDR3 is TGTGCCAGCAGCTCATTGAGAGGGCAGGTTGTAGTCAAAAACATTCAGTACTTC. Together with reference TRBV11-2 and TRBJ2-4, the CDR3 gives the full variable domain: EAGVAQSPRYKIIEKRQSVAFWCNPISGHATLYWYQQILGQGPKLLIQFQNNGVVDDSQLPKDRFSAERLKGVDSTLKIQPAKLEDSAVYLCASSSLRGQVVVKNIQYFGAGTRLSVL.